Listed below are T cell receptor beta chains from one sample, sequenced in a study of CDR3 diversity in severe acne. TCRdb redid the calling of the PCR reads with MiXCR, one entry per CDR3 protein. Here the sample spans approximately 80,000 distinct CDR3 sequences, 50% to 65% being singletons. The sample was blood. The receptor source for this set is a male donor in good health, without acne. Both conserved end residues are trimmed from each CDR3.

V gene,CDR3 length,CDR3 protein
TRBV20-1,12,SARDPSGMYEQY
TRBV12-5,20,ANTGWVGYTFGSGTGADTQY
TRBV7-3,13,ASSATTGTGVEQY
TRBV29-1,10,SAHGTNEKLF
TRBV5-1,13,ASSLSGGRQETQY
TRBV20-1,10,SARHHTDTQY
TRBV2,13,ASARLAGGWDEQY
TRBV12-3/TRBV12-4,13,ASSSPGPGSYEQY
TRBV10-3,13,AISEFAGGDNEQF
TRBV12-3/TRBV12-4,13,ASSPPGQVDTEAF
TRBV20-1,14,SARAKLAGLTDTQY
TRBV5-1,11,ASSFERRDTQF
TRBV6-5,13,ASSYLRETQETQY
TRBV5-1,14,ASSFGGTGTYTEAF
TRBV6-5,15,ASTRQGLAGTTDTQY
TRBV29-1,10,SVEGEVTEAF
TRBV20-1,13,SARDQGGGPHEQY
TRBV20-1,16,SAREFARTSGGAYEQY
TRBV20-1,12,SATHGGDGETQY
TRBV11-2,11,ASSLDSPYGYT
TRBV20-1,10,SFLVLGYEQY
TRBV29-1,11,SVGSTKPYEQY
TRBV5-1,12,ASKSGGHQETQY
TRBV20-1,11,SAIPGWVETQY
TRBV18,12,ASSPSLNTGELF
TRBV4-1,12,ASSQVVKNYGYT
TRBV24-1,15,ATSDPPGTSGAGELF
TRBV29-1,10,SAASRNTEAF
TRBV12-3/TRBV12-4,13,ATGTSGIVTDTQY